A single sample is the source of the 10 T cell receptor beta chains below, sequenced in a study of control samples from healthy donors and cancer patients. Sequencing was performed with immunoSEQ multiplex PCR; in TCRdb, only in-frame clones are kept and a portion is missing. The sample yields about 110,000 clones, 85% to 90% seen once. The sequencing sample was made of blood. The receptors here all came from a woman between 50 and 59 years old in good health.

V gene TRBV19 combines with J gene TRBJ2-2; no reliable D call. This CDR3 is built from 12 residues. The germline V gene has CDR1 LNHDA and CDR2 SQIVND (reference sequence). V was trimmed by 4 bases and J by 2 bases, leaving 2 bases between them. The CDR3, as DNA: TGTGCCAGTAGTAGTAACACCGGGGAGCTGTTTTTT. This codes for CASSSNTGELFF.

V and J are TRBV3-1 (or the pseudogene TRBV3-2) and TRBJ1-1, with 8 bases identical to TRBD1. The V gene's germline CDR1 is LGHDT and CDR2 YNNKEL (reference sequence). The CDR3 runs 11 residues. V dropped 3 bases and J dropped 11; count of bases not matched to a gene: 2. CDR3 amino acids: CASSQTGVAFF. DNA of the CDR3: TGTGCCAGCAGCCAGACAGGGGTGGCTTTCTTT.

The chain employs TRBV9 and TRBJ2-3; no clear D gene. V was cut by 5 bases and J by 6 bases, with 10 bases left in between. CDR1 and CDR2 from the germline V gene are SGDLS and YYNGEE. The CDR3 is 12 residues long. In DNA, the CDR3 is TGTGCCAGCAGTCTGGGTTTCGATACGCAGTATTTT. Protein product: CASSLGFDTQYF.

The CDR3 spells CASSLSPTTPQHF. The CDR3 DNA reads as TGTGCCAGCAGCTTATCACCGACGACGCCCCAGCATTTT. The V and J genes are TRBV7-3 and TRBJ1-5; D call uncertain. Trimming took off 2 bases at V and 9 bases at J, with 11 bases between the two ends. The CDR3 extends over 13 amino acids. Germline values: CDR1 SGHTA, CDR2 FQGTGA.

The CDR3 DNA is TGTGCCAGCAGCTTAGGGGGAGGGGCGAGTGAAAAACTGTTTTTT. Its translation: CASSLGGGASEKLFF. This chain links TRBV7-6 with TRBJ1-4, with a tentative D call TRBD1 (5 bases). The CDR3 sequence is 15 residues long. V lost 1 base and J lost 7, with 13 bases in between. Germline V CDR1 and CDR2: SGHVS, FNYEAQ.

About this clone itself: This sample also contains other DNA sequences that code for the same CDR3. This rearrangement joins TRBV9 to TRBJ2-5, with D possibly TRBD1 on 5 matching bases. The CDR3 covers 15 residues. The V end was cut by 0 bases, the J end by 5 bases, with 14 bases between. Germline V gives CDR1 SGDLS, CDR2 YYNGEE. The CDR3, as DNA: TGTGCCAGCAGCGTAGATGGTCAGGGCCGGGAGACCCAGTACTTC. Translation gives CASSVDGQGRETQYF.

The CDR3 region has the DNA TGTGCCAGCAGCTTCGCGGCGCCTAATGAAAAACTGTTTTTT. As protein: CASSFAAPNEKLFF. The chain has TRBV7-9 and TRBJ1-4; D remains ambiguous. CDR1 is SEHNR and CDR2 is FQNEAQ in the germline V gene (reference sequence). The CDR3 is 14 residues long. V lost 3 bases and J 3 bases, leaving 8 bases between the germline ends.

This chain joins TRBV7-6 and TRBJ2-3; 8 bases line up with TRBD2. V shed 1 base and J 1 base; nucleotides not matched to a gene: 4. The CDR3 runs to 16 residues. The germline V gene has CDR1 SGHVS and CDR2 FNYEAQ. The CDR3 reads CASSLELAEGTDTQYF. The CDR3 nucleotides read TGTGCCAGCAGCTTAGAACTAGCGGAGGGCACAGATACGCAGTATTTT.

The chain employs TRBV11-2 and TRBJ2-2; D not resolved. The V end was cut by 6 bases, the J end by 4 bases, with 15 bases between. The CDR3 is 15 amino acids. The germline gives CDR1 SGHAT, CDR2 FQNNGV. As DNA, the CDR3 is TGTGCCAGCAGTAATTATCCGGGCATCACCGGGGAGCTGTTTTTT. This codes for CASSNYPGITGELFF.

The chain employs TRBV7-9 and TRBJ2-5; D call uncertain. V was trimmed by 5 bases and J by 1 base, leaving 14 bases between them. This CDR3 has 15 residues. Germline CDR1 and CDR2: SEHNR and FQNEAQ (reference sequence). CDR3 loop: CASSGRLDRQETQYF. The CDR3 nucleotides read TGTGCCAGCAGCGGACGGTTGGATCGCCAAGAGACCCAGTACTTC.